This TCR beta chain was captured in a study of T cell responses to AZD1222 COVID-19 vaccine (dated by TCRdb to the early 2020s). Some background on the complete study: Because spike-specific TCR depth and breadth did not differ between the two schedules, AZD1222 recipients who got a second dose at roughly 4 weeks were pooled with those who got a second dose at roughly 12 weeks. A total of about 230 trial participants underwent TCR sequencing, of whom about 210 received two doses of AZD1222 and some 26 received two doses of the MenACWY control vaccine. Trial participants were enrolled by age into 18-55, 56-69 and 70-plus year subgroups, with roughly 160, 29 and 62 TCR-sequenced participants respectively. The paper's findings and limits, for the study overall: Because no samples from the day 14 peak response were available, repertoires could be characterized only after the peak T cell response. The vaccine-associated CD4 TCRs covered the entire spike protein, and the dominant responses fell in regions 160-218 and 743-854. In the small 56-69-year group, the increase in depth fell short of significance, most likely because of low power. Spike-specific TCR breadth and depth rose significantly after two AZD1222 doses compared with day 0 and with MenACWY recipients. Only 5 to 7 AZD1222 recipients were SARS-CoV-2 seropositive at baseline, limiting conclusions about previously exposed vaccinees. Participants were mostly white British and included more females than males, and it was suggested by the authors that clonal diversity may have been underestimated. Epitopes outside the regions mutated in the B.1.351 and B.1.1.7 variants were reportedly recognized by nearly half of the unique spike-specific TCRs.

The CDR3 regions of human TCRbeta chains were subjected to immunosequencing. The authors' analysis ran thus. TCRs in the repertoires were compared against a reference library of SARS-CoV-2-specific TCRs that had been generated with the MIRA antigen-specificity platform. Breadth meant the fraction of unique TCRs that were SARS-CoV-2-associated, whereas depth meant the fraction of total T cells that were SARS-CoV-2-associated. Using the MIRA data, each spike-specific TCR was mapped to the spike region that the TCR reacts to and placed in a CD4 or CD8 class. Log10-transformed breadth and depth values were compared by one-way ANOVA with Sidak's multiple comparisons tests. TCRdb provides this immuneACCESS table in a form limited to in-frame rearrangements. Some clones are lacking; in checked studies, under half of them reflect an unresolved V gene, and why the rest are absent is not known. From that table come the V and J calls and clone size; the DNA was used to work out D and trimming. This sample holds approximately 120,000 clones; over 80% were observed only once. Of the sample, 7% to 9% falls within the top ten clones.

For CDR1 and CDR2, the germline V gene (reference sequence) lists SEHNR and FQNEAQ. Relative to germline, V is 4 bases shorter and J is 2 bases shorter, with 8 bases between their ends. The cysteine opens and the phenylalanine closes a CDR3 of 13 amino acids. This entry keeps only the CDR3 DNA: 39 bases, framed from base 1. Interpreted using the paper, the time point label stands for: baseline before first vaccination. The vaccinee samples were drawn from two UK trials, COV001 and COV002, one of which was a single-blind randomized controlled phase 2/3 trial testing AZD1222 (ChAdOx1 nCoV-19) in healthy adults. Trial participant PBMC samples were collected at day 0 and day 28 after the second dose for TCRbeta chain sequencing. Note on this clone: What this receptor recognizes is not known. The record has no base qualities; no much larger clone is one base away.

Material: peripheral blood, obtained on day 0 of AZD1222 vaccination. The rearranged segments are TRBV7-9 and TRBJ2-5; the D segment cannot be called with confidence. The clonotype comes from an adult in good health. The bases are TGTGCCAGCAGCTCCACAGAGCAAGAGACCCAGTACTTC. Its protein reads: CASSSTEQETQYF.